This T cell receptor (beta chain) was recorded in a study of T cells in Graves' hyperthyroidism and ophthalmopathy. RNA transcripts were the template for amplifying TCR beta CDR3 regions. The TCR CDR3 was amplified in a first-round RT-PCR using the HTBI primer set. Each CDR3 protein is one row after TCRdb ran MiXCR on the multiplex PCR reads. The sample lists fewer than 250,000 distinct CDR3 sequences; almost 25% were seen once. As regards this clonotype: Its antigen is still unknown.

Study-wide findings and caveats: Blood shared most expanded thyroid clonotypes above 0.001.

This CDR3 spans 15 amino acids. Deletions cut 3 bases from V and 2 bases from J, with 11 bases between. For ophthalmopathy patients, the Clinical Activity Score was at least 3 and the NOSPECS grade at least 4; duration was under 3 months. More than 9.5 ml fresh peripheral blood yielded the PBMCs. The genes are TRBV12-3 or TRBV12-4 and TRBJ1-5; D gene uncertain. This TCR was sampled from a woman between 40 and 50 years old with Graves' ophthalmopathy. The sequenced material came from blood. CDR3 nucleotide sequence: TGTGCCAGCAGTTTGTTTCCTATGGGCAATCAGCCCCAGCATTTT. Translated, it gives CASSLFPMGNQPQHF.